This T cell receptor (beta chain) emerged from a study of T cells in Graves' hyperthyroidism and ophthalmopathy. Whole-study findings and limits: Ophthalmopathy was separated from stable hyperthyroidism by a 13 V-J model.

Points on this clonotype: The antigen is undetermined.

The study excluded patients with uncontrolled infection, other autoimmune disease, pregnancy or lactation. The sample, blood from the first hyperthyroidism diagnosis, precedes any ophthalmopathy symptoms. Germline values: CDR1 SGHVS, CDR2 FQNEAQ. The CDR3 is made up of 18 amino acids. V was clipped by 7 bases and J by 6 bases; unmatched bases: 22. Researchers amplified the TCR beta CDR3 regions from RNA transcripts. The study used the HTBI primer set for a first-round RT-PCR of the TCR CDR3. One entry per CDR3 protein, called by TCRdb with MiXCR from the multiplex PCR reads. The sample shows a few hundred thousand distinct CDR3 sequences, roughly 14% of them seen only once.

The chain links TRBV7-8 to TRBJ2-7; 9 positions match TRBD1. The clonotype was recovered from a young woman with Graves' hyperthyroidism that later progressed to Graves' ophthalmopathy. The sample taken for sequencing was blood. The CDR3 loop is CASTLGGKKGQGGIEQYF. The DNA of the CDR3 is TGTGCCAGCACCCTAGGGGGGAAGAAGGGACAGGGAGGCATCGAGCAGTACTTC.